This T cell receptor (beta chain) came from a study of CD8 T cells in Susac syndrome. Controls were healthy donors chosen to match patients in age and sex. This CDR3 has 16 amino acids. Germline-derived CDR1 and CDR2 are SGHRS and YFSETQ. V lost 6 bases, J lost 2 bases, and 13 bases stayed unmatched. The RNA input was roughly 0.45 to 1 ug, and it was reverse transcribed with random hexamers. MiXCR was run by TCRdb on the immunoSEQ multiplex PCR reads, yielding one entry per CDR3 protein. Found here are about 120,000 distinct CDR3 sequences, over 90% of them singletons; the top ten hold 0.11% to 0.15%.

This TCR derives from a human donor in good health. Specimen: CD4+ T cells from PBMCs. The chain uses TRBV5-1 and TRBJ2-5, with 7 bases matching TRBD2. CDR3 in amino acids: CASTPPLATGQETQYF. Written as DNA, the CDR3 is TGCGCCAGCACCCCCCCACTAGCGACCGGTCAAGAGACCCAGTACTTC.